The sequence of this T cell receptor (beta chain) was determined in a study of cytomegalovirus exposure and HLA in healthy donors. Looked up from germline, CDR1 is SGHVS and CDR2 is FQNEAQ. CDR3 length: 14 residues. V lost 7 bases and J 7 bases, leaving 17 bases between the germline ends. In the PCR, 60 Vbeta and 13 Jbeta primers were used. Some clones are missing from TCRdb's copy, which holds only in-frame ones; the method was immunoSEQ multiplex PCR. Among about 130,000 clones listed, around three quarters were seen once. The receptor comes from an older woman in good health and CMV-seropositive. The sample was PBMCs. The gene calls are TRBV7-8 and TRBJ2-1, with D uncertain. CDR3 nucleotide sequence: TGTGCCAGCATCCCCGCTCGAGAGCTAAATGAGCAGTTCTTC. This sequence encodes CASIPARELNEQFF.